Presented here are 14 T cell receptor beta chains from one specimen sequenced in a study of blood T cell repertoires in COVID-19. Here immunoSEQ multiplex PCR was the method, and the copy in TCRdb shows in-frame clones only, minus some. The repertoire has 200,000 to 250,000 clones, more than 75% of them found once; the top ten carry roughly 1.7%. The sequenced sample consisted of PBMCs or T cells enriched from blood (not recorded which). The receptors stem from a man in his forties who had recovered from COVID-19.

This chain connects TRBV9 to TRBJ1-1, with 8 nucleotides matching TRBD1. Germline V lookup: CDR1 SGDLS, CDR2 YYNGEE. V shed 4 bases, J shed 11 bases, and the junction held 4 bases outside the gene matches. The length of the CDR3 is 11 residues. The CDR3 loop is CASSPGTGAFF. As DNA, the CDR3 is TGTGCCAGCAGCCCGGGGACAGGTGCTTTCTTT.

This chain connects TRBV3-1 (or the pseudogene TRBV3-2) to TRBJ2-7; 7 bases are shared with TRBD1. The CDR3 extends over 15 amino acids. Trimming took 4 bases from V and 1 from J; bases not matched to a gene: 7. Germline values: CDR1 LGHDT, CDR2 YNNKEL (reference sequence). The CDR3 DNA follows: TGTGCCAGCAGCCCCACAGGGGTGGATTCCTACGAGCAGTACTTC. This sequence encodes CASSPTGVDSYEQYF.

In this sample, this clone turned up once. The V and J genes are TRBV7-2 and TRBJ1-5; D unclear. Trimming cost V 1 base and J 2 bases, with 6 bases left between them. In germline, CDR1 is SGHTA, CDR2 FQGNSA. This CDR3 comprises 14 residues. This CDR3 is CASSLGGRNQPQHF. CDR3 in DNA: TGTGCCAGCAGCTTAGGAGGCCGCAATCAGCCCCAGCATTTT.

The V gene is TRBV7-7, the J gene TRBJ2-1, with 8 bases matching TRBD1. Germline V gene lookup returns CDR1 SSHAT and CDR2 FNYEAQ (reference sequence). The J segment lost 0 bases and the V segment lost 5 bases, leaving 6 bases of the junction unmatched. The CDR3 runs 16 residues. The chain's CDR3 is CASSPETGDSYNEQFF. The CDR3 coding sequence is TGTGCCAGCAGCCCAGAGACAGGGGACTCCTACAATGAGCAGTTCTTC. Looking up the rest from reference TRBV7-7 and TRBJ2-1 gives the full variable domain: GAGVSQSPRYKVTKRGQDVTLRCDPISSHATLYWYQQALGQGPEFLTYFNYEAQPDKSGLPSDRFSAERPEGSISTLTIQRTEQRDSAMYRCASSPETGDSYNEQFFGPGTRLTVL.

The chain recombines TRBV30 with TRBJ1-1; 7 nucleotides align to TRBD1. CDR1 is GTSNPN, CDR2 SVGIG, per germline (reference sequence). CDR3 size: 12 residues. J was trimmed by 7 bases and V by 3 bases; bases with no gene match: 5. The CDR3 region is CAWRGQWNEAFF. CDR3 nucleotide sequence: TGTGCCTGGAGGGGACAGTGGAATGAAGCTTTCTTT. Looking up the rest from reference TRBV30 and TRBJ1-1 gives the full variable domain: SQTIHQWPATLVQPVGSPLSLECTVEGTSNPNLYWYRQAAGRGLQLLFYSVGIGQISSEVPQNLSASRPQDRQFILSSKKLLLSDSGFYLCAWRGQWNEAFFGQGTRLTVV.

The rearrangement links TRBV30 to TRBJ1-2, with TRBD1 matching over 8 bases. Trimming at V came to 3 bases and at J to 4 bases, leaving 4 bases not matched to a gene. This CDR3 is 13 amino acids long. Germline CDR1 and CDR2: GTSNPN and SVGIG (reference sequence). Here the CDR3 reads CAWSAGQAYGYTF. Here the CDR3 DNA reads TGTGCCTGGAGCGCGGGACAGGCCTATGGCTACACCTTC.

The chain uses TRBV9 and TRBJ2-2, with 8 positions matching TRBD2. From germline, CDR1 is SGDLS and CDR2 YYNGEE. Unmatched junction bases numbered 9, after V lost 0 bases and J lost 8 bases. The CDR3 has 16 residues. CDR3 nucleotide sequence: TGTGCCAGCAGCGTAGCGGGGGGGCAGATTGTAGGGGAGCTGTTTTTT. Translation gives CASSVAGGQIVGELFF.

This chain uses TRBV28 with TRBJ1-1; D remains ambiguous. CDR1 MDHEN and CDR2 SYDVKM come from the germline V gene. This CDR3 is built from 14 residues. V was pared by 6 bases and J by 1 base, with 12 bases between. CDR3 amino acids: CASRTAVENTEAFF. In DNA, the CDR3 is TGTGCCAGCAGAACGGCGGTGGAGAACACTGAAGCTTTCTTT.

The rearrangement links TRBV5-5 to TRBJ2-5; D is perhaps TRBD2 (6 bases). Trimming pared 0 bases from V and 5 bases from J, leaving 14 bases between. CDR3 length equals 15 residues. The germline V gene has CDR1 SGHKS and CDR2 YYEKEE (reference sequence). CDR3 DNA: TGTGCCAGCAGCTTGGGTAGCGGTCGAGAGGAGACCCAGTACTTC. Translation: CASSLGSGREETQYF.

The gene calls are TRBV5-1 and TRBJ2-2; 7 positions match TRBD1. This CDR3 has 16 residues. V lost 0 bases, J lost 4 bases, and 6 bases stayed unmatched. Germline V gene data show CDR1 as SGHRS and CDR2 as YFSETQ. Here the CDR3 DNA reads TGCGCCAGCAGCTTGGTAGGGGGCGGAAGCACCGGGGAGCTGTTTTTT. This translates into CASSLVGGGSTGELFF.

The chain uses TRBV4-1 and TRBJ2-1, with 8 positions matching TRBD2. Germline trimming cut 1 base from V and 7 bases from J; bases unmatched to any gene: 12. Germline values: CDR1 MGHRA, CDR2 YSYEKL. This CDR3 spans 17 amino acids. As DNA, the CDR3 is TGCGCCAGCAGCCAAGCTCCGGTCAGCGGGAGCGGGAATGAGCAGTTCTTC. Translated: CASSQAPVSGSGNEQFF.

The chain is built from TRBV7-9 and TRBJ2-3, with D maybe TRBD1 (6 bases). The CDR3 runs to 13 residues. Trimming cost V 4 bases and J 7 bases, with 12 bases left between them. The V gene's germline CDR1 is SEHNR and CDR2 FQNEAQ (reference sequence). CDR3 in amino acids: CASSSPGVHTQYF. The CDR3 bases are TGTGCCAGCAGCTCCCCAGGGGTGCATACGCAGTATTTT.

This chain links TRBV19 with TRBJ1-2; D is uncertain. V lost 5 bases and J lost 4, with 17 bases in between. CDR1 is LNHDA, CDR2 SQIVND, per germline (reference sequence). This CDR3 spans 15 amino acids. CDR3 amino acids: CASSLLPGIGYGYTF. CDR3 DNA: TGTGCCAGTAGTCTTCTCCCGGGGATAGGCTATGGCTACACCTTC.

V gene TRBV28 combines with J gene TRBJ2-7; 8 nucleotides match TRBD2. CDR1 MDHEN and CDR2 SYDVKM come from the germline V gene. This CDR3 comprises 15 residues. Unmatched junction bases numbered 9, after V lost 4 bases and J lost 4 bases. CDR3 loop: CASSSTLAALYEQYF. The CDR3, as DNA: TGTGCCAGCAGTTCAACACTAGCGGCTCTTTACGAGCAGTACTTC. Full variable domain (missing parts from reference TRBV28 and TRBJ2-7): DVKVTQSSRYLVKRTGEKVFLECVQDMDHENMFWYRQDPGLGLRLIYFSYDVKMKEKGDIPEGYSVSREKKERFSLILESASTNQTSMYLCASSSTLAALYEQYFGPGTRLTVT.